This T cell receptor beta chain stems from a study of blood T cell repertoires in COVID-19. Study background: PBMCs, B-cell-depleted T cells, or T cells provided the cDNA or gDNA that made up the material.

Repertoires were generated with immunoSEQ multiplex PCR, while TCRdb's copy carries only in-frame clones and drops some. The sample has a few hundred thousand clones, approximately 90% seen once. From germline, CDR1 is GTSNPN and CDR2 SVGIG (reference sequence). Trimming took off 5 bases at V and 8 bases at J, with 18 bases between the two ends. The CDR3 is 14 residues long. This clonotype originated in a man between 18 and 29 years old with COVID-19, enrolled during active disease. The sample consisted of peripheral blood. The V call is TRBV30, the J call TRBJ2-2; tentatively, D is TRBD2 (6 bases). DNA of the CDR3: TGTGCCTGGGGCCTCCCCGGAGGGGCAGGGGAGCTGTTTTTT. Its translation: CAWGLPGGAGELFF.